A few counts support the clone carrying this T cell receptor beta chain. The data were taken from a study of blood T cell repertoires in COVID-19. As for the study in general: Italy, Spain and the United States were the sources of the convalescent and acute COVID-19 samples. Nucleic acid was either cDNA or gDNA, and it came from T cells, B-cell-depleted T cells, or PBMCs.

The V and J ends lost 3 bases and 4 bases, in that order; junction bases with no gene match: 2. This CDR3 region has 14 residues. Germline lookup yields CDR1 MNHEY and CDR2 SMNVEV (reference sequence). Per the authors' pipeline: For nucleated cells, counts were estimated from reference gene primer amplification. The data were produced by immunoSEQ multiplex PCR, yet TCRdb's version contains in-frame clones alone and is incomplete. That table supplies the V and J calls and clone size; D and trimming were determined from the DNA. The sample consists of about 150,000 clones, about 85% of them appearing once.

The genes are TRBV27 and TRBJ2-7; 11 bases fit TRBD1. The sequence came from a woman aged 60 to 75 with active or convalescent COVID-19. The sample taken for sequencing was peripheral blood. The DNA for the CDR3 is TGTGCCAGCAGTTTCGGGACAGGGGGTTACGAGCAGTACTTC. The encoded protein is CASSFGTGGYEQYF.